This T cell receptor (beta chain) is drawn from a study of T cells in Graves' hyperthyroidism and ophthalmopathy. This clonotype was found a few times. This CDR3 has 13 amino acids. The ends were cut back, 5 bases at V and 8 bases at J, with 13 bases in the middle. Germline CDR1 SGHTA, CDR2 FQGTGA. The CDR3 regions of TCR beta were amplified from RNA transcripts. The HTBI set primed first-round TCR CDR3 RT-PCR. TCRdb reprocessed the multiplex PCR reads with MiXCR, giving one entry per CDR3 protein. The data contain 360,000 or so distinct CDR3 sequences, roughly 15% of them singletons. The sequence was collected from a woman between 55 and 75 years old with Graves' ophthalmopathy. The sequencing sample was made of blood. V usage is TRBV7-3 and J usage is TRBJ2-1; D may correspond to TRBD1 or TRBD2 (5 bases each). Here the CDR3 DNA reads TGTGCCAGCAGCCCAAACCGGGGCGATGAGCAGTTCTTC. This translates into CASSPNRGDEQFF.